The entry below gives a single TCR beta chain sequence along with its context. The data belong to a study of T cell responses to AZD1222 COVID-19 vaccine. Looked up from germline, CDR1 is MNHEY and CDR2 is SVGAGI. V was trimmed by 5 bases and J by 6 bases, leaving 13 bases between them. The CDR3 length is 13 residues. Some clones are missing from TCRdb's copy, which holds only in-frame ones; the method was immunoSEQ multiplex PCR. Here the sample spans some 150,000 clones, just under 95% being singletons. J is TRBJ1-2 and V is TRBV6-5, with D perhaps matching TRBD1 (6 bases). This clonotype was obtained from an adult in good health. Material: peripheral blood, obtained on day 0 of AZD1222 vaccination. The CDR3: CASSRQAHHGYTF. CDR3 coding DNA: TGTGCCAGCAGTCGACAGGCCCACCATGGCTACACCTTC.